Listed below are T cell receptor beta chains from one sample, sequenced in a study of blood T cell repertoires in COVID-19. Method: immunoSEQ multiplex PCR; TCRdb's copy keeps in-frame clones and lacks some. The table records 170,000 or so clones, around 87% of them present only once. Sequencing input: peripheral blood. The receptors come from a woman aged 18-29 years who had recovered from COVID-19. Both conserved end residues are part of each CDR3. A D gene is named only where the DNA matches it firmly. Size is stated for part of the rows, as once, few or many counts, or as a class when the clone is expanded.

CDR3aa,CDR3nt,j_gene,abundance,d_gene,v_gene
CASSPPGQGPEKLFF,TGTGCCAGCTCACCACCGGGACAGGGGCCTGAAAAACTGTTTTTT,TRBJ1-4,.,TRBD1,TRBV18
CASSWRGGGAGQPQHF,TGTGCCAGCAGCTGGAGGGGAGGGGGTGCGGGTCAGCCCCAGCATTTT,TRBJ1-5,.,.,TRBV5-6
CSVEVQGPRETQYF,TGCAGCGTTGAAGTGCAGGGCCCAAGGGAGACCCAGTACTTC,TRBJ2-5,.,.,TRBV29-1
CASSPRSGPYEQYF,TGTGCCAGCAGCCCTCGTAGCGGGCCCTACGAGCAGTACTTC,TRBJ2-7,.,TRBD2,TRBV7-2
CASSDRADQPQHF,TGTGCCAGCAGTGACAGGGCGGACCAGCCCCAGCATTTT,TRBJ1-5,.,.,TRBV25-1
CATSGEGMESGLYNEQFF,TGTGCCACCAGTGGGGAAGGTATGGAGAGCGGGCTCTACAATGAGCAGTTCTTC,TRBJ2-1,.,.,TRBV15
CASSLVRGMNTEAFF,TGTGCCAGCAGCTTAGTTAGAGGCATGAACACTGAAGCTTTCTTT,TRBJ1-1,.,.,TRBV7-2
CASRVGTGLWDTQYF,TGCGCCAGCAGGGTAGGGACAGGGCTGTGGGATACGCAGTATTTT,TRBJ2-3,.,TRBD1,TRBV5-1
CASSQQGMPGNTIYF,TGTGCCAGCAGCCAACAGGGGATGCCTGGAAACACCATATATTTT,TRBJ1-3,.,TRBD1,TRBV6-5
CSAGRGTQYF,TGCAGTGCGGGGAGGGGGACCCAGTACTTC,TRBJ2-5,once,TRBD2,TRBV20-1
CASSSLQGPEAFF,TGTGCCAGTAGTTCACTACAGGGTCCTGAAGCTTTCTTT,TRBJ1-1,few,.,TRBV19
CASMSSGRVTGELFF,TGTGCCAGCATGAGTAGCGGGAGGGTAACCGGGGAGCTGTTTTTT,TRBJ2-2,.,TRBD2,TRBV19
CASVKNTGELFF,TGTGCCAGCGTTAAGAACACCGGGGAGCTGTTTTTT,TRBJ2-2,.,.,TRBV6-5
CASRSPGLRYEQYF,TGTGCCAGCAGGTCCCCGGGACTACGTTACGAGCAGTACTTC,TRBJ2-7,.,TRBD2,TRBV5-6
CASSLRRDYNEQFF,TGTGCCAGCAGCTTACGGCGGGATTACAATGAGCAGTTCTTC,TRBJ2-1,.,.,TRBV11-1
CASTLTGEEQFF,TGTGCCAGTACCTTGACAGGGGAAGAGCAGTTCTTC,TRBJ2-1,.,TRBD1,TRBV19
CASSFGQGTDTQYF,TGCGCCAGCAGCTTCGGACAGGGCACAGATACGCAGTATTTT,TRBJ2-3,.,TRBD1,TRBV5-1
CASSLAGNTDTQYF,TGTGCCAGCAGTCTAGCGGGGAACACAGATACGCAGTATTTT,TRBJ2-3,.,TRBD2,TRBV7-3
CATSLAGGIETQYF,TGTGCCACCAGCCTAGCGGGGGGAATCGAGACCCAGTACTTC,TRBJ2-5,.,TRBD2,TRBV24-1
CASSSRSGRVYNEQFF,TGTGCCAGCAGCTCGAGAAGCGGGAGGGTATACAATGAGCAGTTCTTC,TRBJ2-1,.,TRBD2,TRBV7-8
CASSLYLGGDTQYF,TGTGCCAGCAGTTTATATCTGGGGGGGGATACGCAGTATTTT,TRBJ2-3,once,TRBD2,TRBV27
CASSGGNYGYTF,TGTGCCAGCAGCGGGGGCAACTATGGCTACACCTTC,TRBJ1-2,.,.,TRBV9
CASSPKDRGTTGELFF,TGTGCCAGCAGCCCCAAGGACAGGGGGACTACCGGGGAGCTGTTTTTT,TRBJ2-2,.,TRBD1,TRBV5-5
CASSQDGGSRETQYF,TGTGCCAGCAGCCAAGATGGGGGGTCTAGAGAGACCCAGTACTTC,TRBJ2-5,.,.,TRBV3-1/TRBV3-2
CASSKGLAGGNTDTQYF,TGTGCCAGCAGCAAAGGACTAGCGGGGGGAAACACAGATACGCAGTATTTT,TRBJ2-3,few,TRBD2,TRBV11-3
CSVVVGLAGAEQFF,TGCAGCGTTGTCGTCGGACTAGCGGGAGCTGAGCAGTTCTTC,TRBJ2-1,.,TRBD2,TRBV29-1
CASSLRDSNEKLFF,TGTGCCAGCAGCTTACGAGACAGCAATGAAAAACTGTTTTTT,TRBJ1-4,.,.,TRBV7-9
CASSLFRDRGLTDTQYF,TGTGCCAGCAGCTTATTTCGGGACAGGGGGTTAACAGATACGCAGTATTTT,TRBJ2-3,.,TRBD1,TRBV7-2
CASSILQTGPNTEAFF,TGTGCCAGTAGTATACTTCAGACAGGACCGAACACTGAAGCTTTCTTT,TRBJ1-1,once,.,TRBV19
CASRVEGVYNEQFF,TGTGCCAGCAGGGTCGAGGGGGTCTACAATGAGCAGTTCTTC,TRBJ2-1,.,.,TRBV2
CASSPRPTGTNEKLFF,TGCGCCAGCAGCCCCAGACCGACAGGGACTAATGAAAAACTGTTTTTT,TRBJ1-4,.,TRBD1,TRBV5-1
CAISESTPQWETQYF,TGTGCCATCAGTGAGTCGACTCCGCAATGGGAGACCCAGTACTTC,TRBJ2-5,.,.,TRBV10-3
CASSAGLSGSSGNTIYF,TGTGCCAGCAGCGCTGGCCTCTCGGGGAGTTCTGGAAACACCATATATTTT,TRBJ1-3,few,.,TRBV9
CATSAAGAYEQYF,TGTGCCACCAGTGCTGCCGGAGCCTACGAGCAGTACTTC,TRBJ2-7,.,.,TRBV24-1
CASSQDWSGGIADTQYF,TGCGCCAGCAGCCAAGATTGGTCGGGGGGCATCGCAGATACGCAGTATTTT,TRBJ2-3,.,.,TRBV4-1
CASSEVGASYNEQFF,TGTGCCAGCAGTGAAGTGGGGGCTTCCTACAATGAGCAGTTCTTC,TRBJ2-1,.,.,TRBV6-1
CASSRAGQGADGANVLTF,TGCGCCAGCAGCAGGGCGGGACAGGGGGCGGATGGGGCCAACGTCCTGACTTTC,TRBJ2-6,once,TRBD1,TRBV5-1
CASSPDRALNSPLHF,TGTGCCAGCTCACCGGACAGGGCCCTAAATTCACCCCTCCACTTT,TRBJ1-6,.,TRBD1,TRBV18
CASNRDHTGELFF,TGTGCCAGCAACAGGGATCACACCGGGGAGCTGTTTTTT,TRBJ2-2,.,.,TRBV7-3
CASTPRDSPRFDNEQFF,TGCGCCAGCACCCCGCGAGACTCCCCTCGGTTTGACAATGAGCAGTTCTTC,TRBJ2-1,once,.,TRBV23-1
CASSVGRNTGELFF,TGTGCCAGCAGTGTCGGGAGGAACACCGGGGAGCTGTTTTTT,TRBJ2-2,.,.,TRBV2
CASSEDTPTEAFF,TGTGCCAGCAGCGAGGACACCCCGACTGAAGCTTTCTTT,TRBJ1-1,.,.,TRBV6-5
CSASTQGALPEAFF,TGCAGTGCTAGTACACAGGGGGCGCTTCCAGAAGCTTTCTTT,TRBJ1-1,.,TRBD1,TRBV20-1
CASSLYLTGTGTTDTQYF,TGCGCCAGCAGCTTGTATCTCACCGGGACAGGCACCACAGATACGCAGTATTTT,TRBJ2-3,.,TRBD1,TRBV5-1